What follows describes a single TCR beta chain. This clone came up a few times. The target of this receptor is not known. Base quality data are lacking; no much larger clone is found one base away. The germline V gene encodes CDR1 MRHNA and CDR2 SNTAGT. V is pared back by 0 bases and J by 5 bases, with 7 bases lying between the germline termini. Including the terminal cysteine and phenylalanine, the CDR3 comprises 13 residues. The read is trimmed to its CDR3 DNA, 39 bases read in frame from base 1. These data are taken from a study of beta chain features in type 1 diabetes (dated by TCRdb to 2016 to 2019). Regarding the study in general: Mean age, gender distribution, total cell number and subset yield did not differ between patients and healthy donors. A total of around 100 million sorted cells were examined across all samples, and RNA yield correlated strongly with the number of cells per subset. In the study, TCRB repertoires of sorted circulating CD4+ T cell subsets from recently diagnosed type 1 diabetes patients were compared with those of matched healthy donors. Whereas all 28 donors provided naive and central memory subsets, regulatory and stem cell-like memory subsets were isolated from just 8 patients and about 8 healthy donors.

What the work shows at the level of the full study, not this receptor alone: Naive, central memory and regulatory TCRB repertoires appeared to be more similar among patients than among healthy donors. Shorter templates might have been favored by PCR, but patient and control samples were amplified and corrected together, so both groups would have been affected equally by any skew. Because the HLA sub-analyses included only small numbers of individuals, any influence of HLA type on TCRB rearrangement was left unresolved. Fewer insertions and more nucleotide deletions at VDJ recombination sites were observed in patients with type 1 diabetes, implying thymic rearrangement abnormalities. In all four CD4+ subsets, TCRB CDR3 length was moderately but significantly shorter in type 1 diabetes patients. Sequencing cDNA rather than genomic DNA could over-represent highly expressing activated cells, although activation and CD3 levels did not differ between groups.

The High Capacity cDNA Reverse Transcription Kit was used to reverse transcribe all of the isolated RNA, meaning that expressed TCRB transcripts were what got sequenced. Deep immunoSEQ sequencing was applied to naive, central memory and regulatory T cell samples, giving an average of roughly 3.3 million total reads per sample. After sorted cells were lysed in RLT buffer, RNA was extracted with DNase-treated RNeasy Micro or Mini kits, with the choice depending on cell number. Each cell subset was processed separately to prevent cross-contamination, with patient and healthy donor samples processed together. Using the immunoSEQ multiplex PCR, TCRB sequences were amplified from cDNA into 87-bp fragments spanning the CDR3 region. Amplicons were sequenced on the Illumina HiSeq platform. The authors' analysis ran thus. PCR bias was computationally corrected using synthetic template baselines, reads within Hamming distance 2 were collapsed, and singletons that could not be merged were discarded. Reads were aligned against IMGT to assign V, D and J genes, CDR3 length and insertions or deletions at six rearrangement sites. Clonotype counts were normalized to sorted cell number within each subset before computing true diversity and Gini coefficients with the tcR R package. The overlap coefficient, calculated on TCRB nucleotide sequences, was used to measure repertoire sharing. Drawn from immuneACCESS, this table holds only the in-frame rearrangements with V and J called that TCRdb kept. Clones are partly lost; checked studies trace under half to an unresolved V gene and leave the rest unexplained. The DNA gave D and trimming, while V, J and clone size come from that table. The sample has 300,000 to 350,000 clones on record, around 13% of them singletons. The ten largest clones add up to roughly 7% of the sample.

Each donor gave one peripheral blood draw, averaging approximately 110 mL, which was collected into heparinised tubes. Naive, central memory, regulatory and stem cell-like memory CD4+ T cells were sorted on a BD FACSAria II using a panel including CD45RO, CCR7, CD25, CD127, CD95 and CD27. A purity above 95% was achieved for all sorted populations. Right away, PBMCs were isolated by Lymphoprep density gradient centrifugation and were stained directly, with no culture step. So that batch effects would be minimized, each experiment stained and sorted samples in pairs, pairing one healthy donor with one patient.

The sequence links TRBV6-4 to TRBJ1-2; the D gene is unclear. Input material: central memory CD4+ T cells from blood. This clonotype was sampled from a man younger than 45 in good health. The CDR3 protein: CASSDSGRYGYTF. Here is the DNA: TGTGCCAGCAGTGACTCGGGCCGATATGGCTACACCTTC.